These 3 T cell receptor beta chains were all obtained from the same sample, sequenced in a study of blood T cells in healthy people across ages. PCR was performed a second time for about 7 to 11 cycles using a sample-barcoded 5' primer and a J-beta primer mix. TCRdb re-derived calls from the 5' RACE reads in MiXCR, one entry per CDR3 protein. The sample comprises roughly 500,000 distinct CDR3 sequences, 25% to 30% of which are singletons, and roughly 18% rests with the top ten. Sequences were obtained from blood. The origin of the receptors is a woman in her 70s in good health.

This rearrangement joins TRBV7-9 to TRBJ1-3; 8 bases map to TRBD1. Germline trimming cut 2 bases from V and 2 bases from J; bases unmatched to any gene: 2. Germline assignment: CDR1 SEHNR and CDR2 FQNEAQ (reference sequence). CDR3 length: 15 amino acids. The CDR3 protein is CASSLQGAAGNTIYF. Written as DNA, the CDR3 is TGTGCCAGCAGCTTACAGGGGGCGGCTGGAAACACCATATATTTT.

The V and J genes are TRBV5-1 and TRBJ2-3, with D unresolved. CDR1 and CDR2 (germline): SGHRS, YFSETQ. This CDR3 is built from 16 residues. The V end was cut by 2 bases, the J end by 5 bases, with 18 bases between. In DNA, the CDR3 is TGCGCCAGCAGCTTCTCGGGCGCAGATTTAATAGATACGCAGTATTTT. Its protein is CASSFSGADLIDTQYF.

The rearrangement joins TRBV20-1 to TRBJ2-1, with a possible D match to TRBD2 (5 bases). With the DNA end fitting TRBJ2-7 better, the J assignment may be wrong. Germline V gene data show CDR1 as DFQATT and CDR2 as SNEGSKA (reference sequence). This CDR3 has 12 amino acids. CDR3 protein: CSAPGDTYEQYF. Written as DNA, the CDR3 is TGCAGTGCTCCCGGGGATACCTACGAGCAGTACTTC.